The source of this T cell receptor (beta chain) is a study of blood T cell repertoires in COVID-19. Only in-frame clones appear in the TCRdb table, and some are missing; sequencing was by immunoSEQ multiplex PCR. The sample carries fewer than 450,000 clones, approximately 89% recorded once. The receptor comes from a woman younger than 35 who had recovered from COVID-19. The sample consisted of peripheral blood.

This CDR3 is CAYGQGDTIYF. The CDR3, as DNA: TGTGCCTACGGACAGGGTGACACCATATATTTT. The chain joins TRBV30 to TRBJ1-3, with 8 bases matching TRBD1. Germline V gives CDR1 GTSNPN, CDR2 SVGIG (reference sequence). V was pared by 7 bases and J by 8 bases, with 4 bases of the junction left unmatched. The CDR3 consists of 11 residues.